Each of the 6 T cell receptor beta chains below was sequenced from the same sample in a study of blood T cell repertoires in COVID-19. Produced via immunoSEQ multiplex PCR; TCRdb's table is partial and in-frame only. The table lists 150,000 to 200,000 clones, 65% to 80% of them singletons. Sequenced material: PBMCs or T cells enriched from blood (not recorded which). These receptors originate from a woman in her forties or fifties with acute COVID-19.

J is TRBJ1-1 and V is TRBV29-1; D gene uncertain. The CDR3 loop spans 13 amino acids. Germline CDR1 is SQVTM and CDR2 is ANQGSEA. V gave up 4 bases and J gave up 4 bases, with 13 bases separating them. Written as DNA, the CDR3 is TGCAGCGTTGCGGAACGGGGTGGCACTGAAGCTTTCTTT. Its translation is CSVAERGGTEAFF. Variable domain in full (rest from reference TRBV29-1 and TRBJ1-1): SAVISQKPSRDICQRGTSLTIQCQVDSQVTMMFWYRQQPGQSLTLIATANQGSEATYESGFVIDKFPISRPNLTFSTLTVSNMSPEDSSIYLCSVAERGGTEAFFGQGTRLTVV.

The CDR3 coding sequence is TGCAGCGTTGCGTATCTGGTGGGGGGTAACACAGATACGCAGTATTTT. This gives the protein CSVAYLVGGNTDTQYF. This chain links TRBV29-1 with TRBJ2-3; D is perhaps TRBD2 (6 bases). Per germline, CDR1 SQVTM and CDR2 ANQGSEA. This CDR3 has 16 amino acids. Trimming shortened V by 4 bases and J by 2 bases, and 19 bases separated the two germline ends.

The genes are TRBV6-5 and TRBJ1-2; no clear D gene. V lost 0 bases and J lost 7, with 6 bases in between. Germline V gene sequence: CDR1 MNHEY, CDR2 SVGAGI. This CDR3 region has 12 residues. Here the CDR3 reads CASSYSNGGYTF. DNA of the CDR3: TGTGCCAGCAGTTACTCGAACGGTGGCTACACCTTC.

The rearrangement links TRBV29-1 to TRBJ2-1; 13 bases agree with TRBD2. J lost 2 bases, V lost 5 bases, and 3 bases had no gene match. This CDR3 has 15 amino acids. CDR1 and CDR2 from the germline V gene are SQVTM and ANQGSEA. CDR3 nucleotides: TGCAGCGTTTGGACTAGCGGGGGTCCCTACAATGAGCAGTTCTTC. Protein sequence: CSVWTSGGPYNEQFF.

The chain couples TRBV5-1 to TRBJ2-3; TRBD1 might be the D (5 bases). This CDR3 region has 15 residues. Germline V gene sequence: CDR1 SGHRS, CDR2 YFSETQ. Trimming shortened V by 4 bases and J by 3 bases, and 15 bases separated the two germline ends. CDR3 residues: CASSPQGARTDTQYF. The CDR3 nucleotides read TGCGCCAGCAGCCCTCAGGGTGCGAGAACAGATACGCAGTATTTT.

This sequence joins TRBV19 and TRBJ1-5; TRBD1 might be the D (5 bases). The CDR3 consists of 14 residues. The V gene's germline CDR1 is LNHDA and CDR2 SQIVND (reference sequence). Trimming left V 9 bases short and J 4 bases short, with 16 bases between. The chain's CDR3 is CARKAGPYNQPQHF. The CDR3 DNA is TGTGCCAGAAAGGCGGGACCCTATAATCAGCCCCAGCATTTT.